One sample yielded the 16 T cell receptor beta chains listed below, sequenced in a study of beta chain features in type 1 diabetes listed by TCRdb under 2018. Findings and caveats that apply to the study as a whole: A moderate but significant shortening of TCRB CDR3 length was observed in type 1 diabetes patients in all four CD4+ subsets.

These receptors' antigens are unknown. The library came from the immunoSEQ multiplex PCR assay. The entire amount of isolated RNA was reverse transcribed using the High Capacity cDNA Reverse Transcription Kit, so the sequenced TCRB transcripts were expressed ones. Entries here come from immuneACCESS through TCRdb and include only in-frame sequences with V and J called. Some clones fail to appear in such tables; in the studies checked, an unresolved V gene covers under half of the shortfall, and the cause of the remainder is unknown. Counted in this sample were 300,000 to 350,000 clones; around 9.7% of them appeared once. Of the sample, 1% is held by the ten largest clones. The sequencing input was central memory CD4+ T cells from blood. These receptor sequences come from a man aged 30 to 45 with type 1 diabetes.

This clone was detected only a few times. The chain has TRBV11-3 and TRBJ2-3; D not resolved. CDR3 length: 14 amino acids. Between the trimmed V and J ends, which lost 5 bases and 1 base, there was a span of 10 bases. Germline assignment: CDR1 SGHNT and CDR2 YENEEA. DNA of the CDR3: TGTGCCAGCAGCCCGTCATGGGGCACAGATACGCAGTATTTT. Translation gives CASSPSWGTDTQYF.

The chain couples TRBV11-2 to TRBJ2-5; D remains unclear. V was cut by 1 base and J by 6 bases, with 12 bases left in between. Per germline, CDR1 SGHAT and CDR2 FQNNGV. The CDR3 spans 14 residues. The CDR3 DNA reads TGTGCCAGCAGCTTAGGGTCTGAGGAAAAGACCCAGTACTTC. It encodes CASSLGSEEKTQYF.

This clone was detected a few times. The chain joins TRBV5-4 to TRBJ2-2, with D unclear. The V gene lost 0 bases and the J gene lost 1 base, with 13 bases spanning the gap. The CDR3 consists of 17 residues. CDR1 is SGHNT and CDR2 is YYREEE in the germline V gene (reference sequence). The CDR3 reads CASSLARRSGNTGELFF. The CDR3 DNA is TGTGCCAGCAGCTTGGCCCGCCGATCGGGGAACACCGGGGAGCTGTTTTTT.

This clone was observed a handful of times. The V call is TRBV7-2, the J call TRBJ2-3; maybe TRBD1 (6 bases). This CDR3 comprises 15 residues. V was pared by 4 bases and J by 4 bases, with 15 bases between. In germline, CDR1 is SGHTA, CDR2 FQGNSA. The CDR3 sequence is CASSSVTGMADTQYF. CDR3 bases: TGTGCCAGCAGCTCCGTTACAGGGATGGCAGATACGCAGTATTTT.

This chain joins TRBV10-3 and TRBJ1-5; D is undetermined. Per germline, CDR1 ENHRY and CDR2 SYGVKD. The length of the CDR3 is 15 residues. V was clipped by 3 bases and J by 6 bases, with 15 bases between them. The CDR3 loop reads CAISEAPRGGQPQHF. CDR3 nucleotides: TGTGCCATCAGTGAAGCCCCGCGGGGAGGTCAGCCCCAGCATTTT.

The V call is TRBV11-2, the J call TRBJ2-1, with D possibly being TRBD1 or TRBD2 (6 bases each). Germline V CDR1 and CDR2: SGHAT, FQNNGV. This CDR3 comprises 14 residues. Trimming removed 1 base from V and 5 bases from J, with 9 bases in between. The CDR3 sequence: CASSLAGGHNEQFF. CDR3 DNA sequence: TGTGCCAGCAGCTTAGCTGGGGGGCACAATGAGCAGTTCTTC. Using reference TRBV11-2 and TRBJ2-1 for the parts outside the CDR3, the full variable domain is EAGVAQSPRYKIIEKRQSVAFWCNPISGHATLYWYQQILGQGPKLLIQFQNNGVVDDSQLPKDRFSAERLKGVDSTLKIQPAKLEDSAVYLCASSLAGGHNEQFFGPGTRLTVL.

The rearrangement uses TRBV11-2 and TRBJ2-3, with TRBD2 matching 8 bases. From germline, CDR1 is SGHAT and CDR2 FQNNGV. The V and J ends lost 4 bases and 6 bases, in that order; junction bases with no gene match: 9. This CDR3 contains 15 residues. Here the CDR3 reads CASSSTERGWDTQYF. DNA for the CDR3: TGTGCCAGCAGCTCGACCGAGCGGGGGTGGGATACGCAGTATTTT.

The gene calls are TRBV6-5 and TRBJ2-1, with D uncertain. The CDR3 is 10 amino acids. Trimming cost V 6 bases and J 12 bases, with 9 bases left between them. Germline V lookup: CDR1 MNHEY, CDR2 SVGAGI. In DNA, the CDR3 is TGTGCCAGCAGCGGTCAGGCGCAGTTCTTC. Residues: CASSGQAQFF.

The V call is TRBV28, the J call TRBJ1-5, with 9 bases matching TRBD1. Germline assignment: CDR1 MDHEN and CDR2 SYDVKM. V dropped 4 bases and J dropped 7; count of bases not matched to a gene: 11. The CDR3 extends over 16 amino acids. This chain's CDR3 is CASSSNPGQGRQPQHF. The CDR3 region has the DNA TGTGCCAGCAGTTCAAATCCCGGACAGGGGCGACAGCCCCAGCATTTT.

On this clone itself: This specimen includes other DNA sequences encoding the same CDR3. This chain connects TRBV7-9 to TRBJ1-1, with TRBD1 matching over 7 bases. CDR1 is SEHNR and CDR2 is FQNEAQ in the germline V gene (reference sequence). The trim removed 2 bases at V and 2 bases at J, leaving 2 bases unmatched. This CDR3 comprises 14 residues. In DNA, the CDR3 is TGTGCCAGCAGCTTAAAGGGGGCCAACACTGAAGCTTTCTTT. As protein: CASSLKGANTEAFF.

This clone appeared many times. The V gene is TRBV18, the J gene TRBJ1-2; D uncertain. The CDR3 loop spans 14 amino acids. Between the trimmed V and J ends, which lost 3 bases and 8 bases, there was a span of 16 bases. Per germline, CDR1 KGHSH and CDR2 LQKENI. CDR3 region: CASSPLEDLRGYTF. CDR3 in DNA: TGTGCCAGCTCACCCCTTGAGGACCTAAGGGGCTACACCTTC.

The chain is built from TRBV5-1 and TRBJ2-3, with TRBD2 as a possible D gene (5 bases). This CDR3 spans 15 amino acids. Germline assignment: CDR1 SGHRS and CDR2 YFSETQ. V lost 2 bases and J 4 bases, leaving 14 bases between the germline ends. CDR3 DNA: TGCGCCAGCAGCTTCGAGGGTAGCACTCCAGATACGCAGTATTTT. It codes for CASSFEGSTPDTQYF.

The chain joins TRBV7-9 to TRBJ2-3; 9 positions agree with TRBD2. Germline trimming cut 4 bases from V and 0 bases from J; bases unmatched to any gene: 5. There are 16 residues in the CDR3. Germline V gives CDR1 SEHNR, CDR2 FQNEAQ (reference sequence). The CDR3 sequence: CASSWRLAASTDTQYF. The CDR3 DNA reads TGTGCCAGCAGCTGGAGACTAGCGGCGAGCACAGATACGCAGTATTTT. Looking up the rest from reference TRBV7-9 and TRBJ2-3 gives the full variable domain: DTGVSQNPRHKITKRGQNVTFRCDPISEHNRLYWYRQTLGQGPEFLTYFQNEAQLEKSRLLSDRFSAERPKGSFSTLEIQRTEQGDSAMYLCASSWRLAASTDTQYFGPGTRLTVL.

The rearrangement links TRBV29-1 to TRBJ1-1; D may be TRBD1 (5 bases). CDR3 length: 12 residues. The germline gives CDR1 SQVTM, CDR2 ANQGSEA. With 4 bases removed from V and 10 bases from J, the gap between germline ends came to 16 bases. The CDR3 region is CSVGGTGNGAFF. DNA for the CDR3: TGCAGCGTTGGGGGAACAGGTAACGGAGCTTTCTTT.

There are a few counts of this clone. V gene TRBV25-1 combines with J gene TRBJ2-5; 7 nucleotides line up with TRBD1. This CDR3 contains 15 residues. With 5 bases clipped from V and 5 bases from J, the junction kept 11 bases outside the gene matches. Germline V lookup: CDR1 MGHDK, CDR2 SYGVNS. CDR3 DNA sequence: TGTGCCAGCAGTCACGGGACAGCAGCCCCGGAGACCCAGTACTTC. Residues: CASSHGTAAPETQYF.

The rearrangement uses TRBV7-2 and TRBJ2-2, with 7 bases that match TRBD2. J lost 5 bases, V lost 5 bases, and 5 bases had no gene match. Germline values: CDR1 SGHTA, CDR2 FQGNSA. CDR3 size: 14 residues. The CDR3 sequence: CASSPQRGTGELFF. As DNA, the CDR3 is TGTGCCAGCAGCCCCCAGCGGGGTACCGGGGAGCTGTTTTTT.